The rows below give T cell receptor beta chains drawn from one sample of a study of preoperative IRX-2 immunotherapy in early breast cancer. This table comes from immunoSEQ multiplex PCR, and its TCRdb copy is limited to in-frame clones, with some not included. This table holds about 43,000 clones, roughly 94% found once. Sequenced here: tumor tissue, sampled after IRX-2 immunotherapy. These receptor sequences come from a human donor with breast cancer. CDR3s include the opening cysteine and the closing phenylalanine or tryptophan. The D gene is left open where the match is weak. Only part of the rows carry a size: once, few, many, or a class if the clone is expanded.

>TRBJ2-3|TRBV5-6|NA|NA
CASSFRQSTDTQYF
TGTGCCAGCAGCTTCCGACAGAGCACAGATACGCAGTATTTT
>TRBJ2-7|TRBV7-3|NA|NA
CASSLTGGLRYEQYF
TGTGCCAGCAGCTTAACGGGGGGGCTTCGGTACGAGCAGTACTTC
>TRBJ2-7|TRBV18|NA|NA
CASSPGPGVGYEQYF
TGTGCCAGCTCACCCGGTCCCGGGGTAGGCTACGAGCAGTACTTC
>TRBJ2-7|TRBV6-5|NA|NA
CASSHAGVDYEQYF
TGTGCCAGCAGCCACGCGGGTGTGGACTACGAGCAGTACTTC
>TRBJ2-2|TRBV5-1|NA|NA
CASSSGSNTGELFF
TGCGCCAGCAGCTCGGGTTCGAACACCGGGGAGCTGTTTTTT
>TRBJ2-1|TRBV18|NA|once
CASSPLDSLSYNEQFF
TGTGCCAGCTCACCCCTGGACAGCCTATCCTACAATGAGCAGTTCTTC
>TRBJ2-3|TRBV14|NA|NA
CASSQAGNTQYF
TGTGCCAGCAGCCAAGCAGGGAATACGCAGTATTTT
>TRBJ1-1|TRBV30|NA|NA
CAWTRLRGTYTEAFF
TGTGCCTGGACCCGCCTGAGGGGGACATACACTGAAGCTTTCTTT
>TRBJ2-2|TRBV27|TRBD2|NA
CASSWTSGGNTGELFF
TGTGCCAGCAGTTGGACTAGCGGGGGGAACACCGGGGAGCTGTTTTTT
>TRBJ2-2|TRBV29-1|TRBD1|NA
CSARTGGRTGELFF
TGCAGCGCTAGGACAGGGGGCCGAACCGGGGAGCTGTTTTTT
>TRBJ2-1|TRBV11-3|NA|NA
CASSDGGIADNEQFF
TGTGCCAGCAGCGACGGAGGGATAGCAGACAATGAGCAGTTCTTC
>TRBJ1-5|TRBV27|NA|NA
CASSTQNQPQHF
TGTGCCAGCAGTACCCAGAATCAGCCCCAGCATTTT
>TRBJ1-5|TRBV28|NA|NA
CAVGGGGNQPQHF
TGTGCCGTGGGGGGAGGGGGCAATCAGCCCCAGCATTTT
>TRBJ2-2|TRBV9|TRBD2|NA
CASSPRASGGSNTGELFF
TGTGCCAGCAGCCCCCGTGCTAGCGGGGGGTCGAACACCGGGGAGCTGTTTTTT
>TRBJ2-1|TRBV7-3|TRBD1|NA
CASSLGRGQHEQFF
TGTGCCAGCAGCTTAGGCAGGGGGCAGCATGAGCAGTTCTTC
>TRBJ2-7|TRBV6-1|NA|NA
CASSGDTLYEQYF
TGTGCCAGCAGCGGGGACACTCTCTACGAGCAGTACTTC
>TRBJ2-7|TRBV6-5|TRBD1|NA
CASRRGQGRYEQYF
TGTGCCAGCAGACGCGGACAGGGGCGATACGAGCAGTACTTC